Shown below are 5 T cell receptor beta chains from a single sample sequenced in a study of blood T cells in healthy people across ages. A second PCR, run for about 7 to 11 cycles, used a sample-barcoded 5' primer plus a J-beta primer mix. One entry per CDR3 protein, called by TCRdb with MiXCR from the 5' RACE reads. The table has some 900,000 distinct CDR3 sequences, approximately 49% seen once. Source material: blood. Every receptor here comes from a man aged 30 to 45 in good health.

A note on this clonotype: At one of its ends the junction is not consistent with the germline gene, which may arise from a read error. This rearrangement joins TRBV5-1 to TRBJ2-1; tentatively, D is TRBD2 (5 bases). Germline lookup yields CDR1 SGHRS and CDR2 YFSETQ. CDR3 length: 14 residues. DNA for the CDR3: TGCGCCAGTAGCTCCTGGAGCGGATGCAATGAGCAGTTCTTC. It translates to CASSSWSGCNEQFF.

This chain uses TRBV20-1 with TRBJ2-7, with no clear D. Trimming took off 0 bases at V and 0 bases at J, with 9 bases between the two ends. The CDR3 loop spans 14 amino acids. Germline V gene data show CDR1 as DFQATT and CDR2 as SNEGSKA (reference sequence). CDR3 protein: CSARDLTASYEQYF. CDR3 sequence (DNA): TGCAGTGCTAGAGATCTCACAGCCTCCTACGAGCAGTACTTC.

In its sample, this clonotype was seen a few times. This rearrangement joins TRBV12-3 or TRBV12-4 to TRBJ2-7; D possibly corresponds to TRBD1 (5 bases). The CDR3 runs 14 residues. The ends were cut back, 8 bases at V and 1 base at J, with 15 bases in the middle. The CDR3 sequence: CASCRRRQSYEQYF. The CDR3 DNA sequence: TGTGCCAGCTGCCGCCGCAGACAGTCCTACGAGCAGTACTTC.

The V and J genes are TRBV28 and TRBJ2-1, with 11 bases lining up with TRBD1. Trimming removed 6 bases from V and 7 bases from J; junction bases left unmatched: 8. This CDR3 is built from 15 residues. CDR1 MDHEN and CDR2 SYDVKM come from the germline V gene. This CDR3 reads CASRSGTGGANEQFF. CDR3 nucleotide sequence: TGTGCCAGCAGATCCGGGACAGGGGGAGCTAATGAGCAGTTCTTC.

The rearrangement joins TRBV10-3 to TRBJ2-2; possibly TRBD2 for D (6 bases). Germline V gives CDR1 ENHRY, CDR2 SYGVKD. This CDR3 comprises 16 residues. Trimming removed 7 bases from V and 1 base from J, with 16 bases in between. CDR3 amino acids: CAINPAQGLNTGELFF. In nucleotides, the CDR3 is TGTGCCATCAATCCCGCGCAGGGACTGAACACCGGGGAGCTGTTTTTT.